Listed below are T cell receptor beta chains from one sample, sequenced in a study of shared clonotypes between healthy human individuals. This table comes from immunoSEQ multiplex PCR, and its TCRdb copy is limited to in-frame clones, with some not included. The sample lists a few million clones; 93% were seen once. The material sequenced was naive CD8+ T cells from PBMCs. The receptors originated from a man aged 18 to 29 in good health. Some clones in this sample may be carry-over from other donors' samples. Each CDR3 is given with its conserved first and last residue. Fields, in order: J gene, D gene, V gene, CDR3 DNA, CDR3 protein. The D gene is left open where the match is weak.

>TRBJ1-4|NA|TRBV28
TGTGCCAGCAGTTTATTCTCCCCAGTTAATGAAAAACTGTTTTTT
CASSLFSPVNEKLFF
>TRBJ1-1|NA|TRBV19
TGTGCCAGTAGTATAGTTAGTCTGGAGCGGCATACTGAAGCTTTCTTT
CASSIVSLERHTEAFF
>TRBJ2-7|NA|TRBV6-5
TGTGCCAGCAGTTACCGGAGAGGGGGTTCGATCTACGAGCAGTACTTC
CASSYRRGGSIYEQYF
>TRBJ1-5|TRBD1|TRBV25-1
TGTGCCAGCGATTTACAGGGGAGCAATCAGCCCCAGCATTTT
CASDLQGSNQPQHF
>TRBJ1-4|NA|TRBV19
TGTGCCAGTAGTACTAGGCCGGTCGGGGAAAAACTGTTTTTT
CASSTRPVGEKLFF
>TRBJ1-1|NA|TRBV7-3
TGTGCCAGCAGCTTAATTCAACACACTGAAGCTTTCTTT
CASSLIQHTEAFF
>TRBJ2-3|NA|TRBV7-9
TGTGCCAGCAGCTCAACCCGATTAGCTTTCGCGGATACGCAGTATTTT
CASSSTRLAFADTQYF
>TRBJ1-2|NA|TRBV27
TGTGCCAGCAGTTTACGGTCCAGGTCCTACTATGGCTACACCTTC
CASSLRSRSYYGYTF
>TRBJ2-2|TRBD2|TRBV11-3
TGTGCCAGCAGTTTTGAGGGGAGGGCCAGCGGGGAGCTGTTTTTT
CASSFEGRASGELFF
>TRBJ2-1|NA|TRBV27
TGTGCCAGCAGTTTAGCAAGCGCCGGGACCACGTCCCTTAAAGTCTACAATGAGCAGTTCTTC
CASSLASAGTTSLKVYNEQFF
>TRBJ2-7|NA|TRBV10-2
TGCGGGGTGAGGAGTTCCTACGAGCAGTACTTC
CGVRSSYEQYF
>TRBJ1-3|TRBD1|TRBV11-2
TGTGCCAGCAGCGAAAACCGAATAGACAGGGGCTCTGGAAACACCATATATTTT
CASSENRIDRGSGNTIYF
>TRBJ2-7|NA|TRBV14
TGTGCCAGCAGCCAGAGGGGTTCGGTCTACGAGCAGTACTTC
CASSQRGSVYEQYF
>TRBJ2-5|NA|TRBV19
TGTGCCAGTAGTCTCGACGGTGAAGAGACCCAGTACTTC
CASSLDGEETQYF
>TRBJ1-1|NA|TRBV4-1
TGCGCCAGCAGCCAAATTGGGGAGAACACTGAAGCTTTCTTT
CASSQIGENTEAFF
>TRBJ2-7|TRBD2|TRBV13
TGTGCCAGCAGTCTAGGGTGGCGGGAGGGCCCTTGGGAGCAGTACTTC
CASSLGWREGPWEQYF
>TRBJ2-1|NA|TRBV30
TGTGCCTGGAGGAAAAGAGGAGGGGGCTCCTACAATGAGCAGTTCTTC
CAWRKRGGGSYNEQFF
>TRBJ2-7|TRBD1|TRBV10-1
TGCGCCAGCAAAATAACCGCTCAGGGGGCGATTGTGGACGAGCAGTACTTC
CASKITAQGAIVDEQYF
>TRBJ2-3|TRBD1|TRBV11-3
TGTGCCAGCAGCTTAGGGCAGGGGGCAGATACGCAGTATTTT
CASSLGQGADTQYF
>TRBJ1-1|TRBD1|TRBV7-9
TGTGCCAGCAGTTCAGGGGGGACTGAAGCTTTCTTT
CASSSGGTEAFF
>TRBJ2-1|NA|TRBV7-3
TGTGCCAGCAGCTTGCGGGGATCCTACAATGAGCAGTTCTTC
CASSLRGSYNEQFF
>TRBJ2-1|NA|TRBV9
TGTGCCAGCAGCCCACGACTAGGAGGGCACAATGAGCAGTTCTTC
CASSPRLGGHNEQFF
>TRBJ1-2|NA|TRBV5-4
TGTGCCAGCAGCTTGCGAGGAATAGGGGCAGGCTACACCTTC
CASSLRGIGAGYTF
>TRBJ2-6|NA|TRBV27
TGTGCCAGCAGTTACGGTAGGGTCTCTGGGGCCAACGTCCTGACTTTC
CASSYGRVSGANVLTF
>TRBJ2-7|NA|TRBV27
TGTGCCAGCAGTTTTTCAGCCTCGTCCTCCCACTACGAGCAGTACTTC
CASSFSASSSHYEQYF
>TRBJ2-1|NA|TRBV11-2
TGTGCCAGCAGCCTCTACCGAGGGGGGAGCTCCTACAATGAGCAGTTCTTC
CASSLYRGGSSYNEQFF
>TRBJ2-7|NA|TRBV27
TGTGCCAGCAGTTCTTCCACCTCCTACGAGCAGTACTTC
CASSSSTSYEQYF
>TRBJ2-2|NA|TRBV7-8
TGTGCCAGCAGCTTAGCGCGGGGAACCGACACCGGGGAGCTGTTTTTT
CASSLARGTDTGELFF
>TRBJ2-2|NA|TRBV27
TGTGCCAGCTCAGACATCAGGGCTCGGGACACCGGGGAGCTGTTTTTT
CASSDIRARDTGELFF
>TRBJ2-7|NA|TRBV11-2
TGTGCCAGCAGCCCCACCTGGGAGAGTGGGGTCTACGAGCAGTACTTC
CASSPTWESGVYEQYF
>TRBJ2-3|NA|TRBV14
TGTGCCAGCAGCCCCGGGACCCGCGACACAGATACGCAGTATTTT
CASSPGTRDTDTQYF
>TRBJ2-3|NA|TRBV7-9
TGTGCCAGCAGCTTTTCCACAGATACGCAGTATTTT
CASSFSTDTQYF
>TRBJ2-7|NA|TRBV13
TGTGCCAGCAGCCACCCCTCCGCCCCCTACGAGCAGTACTTC
CASSHPSAPYEQYF
>TRBJ2-7|NA|TRBV9
TGTGCCAGCAGCGTAGGAGGACGCCGGTCCTACGAGCAGTACTTC
CASSVGGRRSYEQYF
>TRBJ2-7|NA|TRBV5-4
TGTGCCAGCAGTCCGGGACATAGCTCCTACGAGCAGTACTTC
CASSPGHSSYEQYF
>TRBJ1-2|TRBD1|TRBV10-3
TGTGCCATCAGTGAGAGTTATCAGGGGACAGCCAACTATGGCTACACCTTC
CAISESYQGTANYGYTF
>TRBJ2-7|TRBD1|TRBV28
TGTGCCAGCAGCCACAGGGGGCGCAGGTACGAGCAGTACTTC
CASSHRGRRYEQYF
>TRBJ1-4|TRBD1|TRBV7-6
TGTGCCAGCAGCTTAGCGGGACAGGGGGCAACTAATGAAAAACTGTTTTTT
CASSLAGQGATNEKLFF
>TRBJ1-1|NA|TRBV12-5
TGTGCTAGTGGTAAGGGATTGGGCGTGAACACTGAAGCTTTCTTT
CASGKGLGVNTEAFF
>TRBJ2-1|TRBD2|TRBV7-9
TGTGCCAGCAGCGACGGGACTAGCGGGAGGGCCGCAAATGAGCAGTTCTTC
CASSDGTSGRAANEQFF
>TRBJ2-3|NA|TRBV27
TGTGCCAGCAGTTTAGGGCGGGGTAACACAGATACGCAGTATTTT
CASSLGRGNTDTQYF
>TRBJ1-2|NA|TRBV10-2
TGCGCCAGCAGTGAGGGGCGGTCGCCTAACGGCTACACCTTC
CASSEGRSPNGYTF
>TRBJ2-5|NA|TRBV28
TGTGCCAGCACGCTAAATCCAGGAAGACAAGAGACCCAGTACTTC
CASTLNPGRQETQYF
>TRBJ1-2|TRBD1|TRBV10-3
TGTGCCATCAGTGAGGGACAGGCTAACTATGGCTACACCTTC
CAISEGQANYGYTF
>TRBJ2-3|NA|TRBV27
TGTGCCAGCAGCCTTAGAGGACCCGAATTTAGTGGGATCGCAGATACGCAGTATTTT
CASSLRGPEFSGIADTQYF
>TRBJ1-2|TRBD1|TRBV28
TGTGCCAGCAGTGCCCTGACAGGGTACTATGGCTACACCTTC
CASSALTGYYGYTF
>TRBJ2-3|TRBD1|TRBV5-1
TGCGCCAGCAGCCCCGACAGGGGGCGCGATACGCAGTATTTT
CASSPDRGRDTQYF
>TRBJ2-2|NA|TRBV7-6
TGTGCCAGCAGCTTACTAGTTGGGGGGAGAAGCACCGGGGAGCTGTTTTTT
CASSLLVGGRSTGELFF
>TRBJ1-1|NA|TRBV6-1
TGTGCCAGCAGCCCGGAAGAAGCTTTCTTT
CASSPEEAFF
>TRBJ2-7|NA|TRBV7-2
TGTGCCAGCAGCTTATCTCAGCGGTCACCTTACGAGCAGTACTTC
CASSLSQRSPYEQYF
>TRBJ2-2|NA|TRBV9
TGTGCCAGCAGCGAGAGTTTGGGTTCGAACACCGGGGAGCTGTTTTTT
CASSESLGSNTGELFF
>TRBJ2-4|TRBD1|TRBV4-1
TGCGCCAGCAGCCAAGGAAACTTGGGACAGTTAGCCAAAAACATTCAGTACTTC
CASSQGNLGQLAKNIQYF
>TRBJ2-1|TRBD1|TRBV9
TGTGCCAGCAGCCCGACCCCCCGGACAGGGGGCTTAAATGAGCAGTTCTTC
CASSPTPRTGGLNEQFF
>TRBJ2-7|NA|TRBV6-6
TGTGCCAGCAGTTACCTGTACGAGCAGTACTTC
CASSYLYEQYF
>TRBJ1-1|TRBD1|TRBV10-1
TGCGCCAGCAGTACCGGACAGGGGAGCACTGAAGCTTTCTTT
CASSTGQGSTEAFF